This T cell receptor (beta chain) was sequenced in a study of shared clonotypes between healthy human individuals (dated by TCRdb to about 2020). As for the study more broadly: The cohort included three men and a couple of women between 18 and 49 years of age. For each donor, three plates each were used for CD4 naive and CD4 memory, two plates were used for CD8 naive, and one plate was used for CD8 memory. To estimate repertoire size and how much clonotype sharing occurs between individuals, the study deeply sequenced the blood TCR repertoires of several healthy adults. To increase sequencing depth and limit assay-specific biases, TCR repertoire library preparation and sequencing were carried out by different laboratories using diverse techniques. Between about 0.8 and 8.9 billion PBMCs per donor were obtained by leukapheresis. The full study reports these points: Because the study included only a small number of donors, the genetic and exposure-history diversity represented was limited. Across a few donors, approximately 4.6% of naive CD4, more than 3% of naive CD8, 2.3% of memory CD4, and approximately 0.4% of memory CD8 clonotypes were shared. Even with the large sequencing depth, rarefaction of the sorted-subset datasets indicated that sequencing was incomplete. Pairwise subsampling indicated that sequencing depth was expected to affect the degree of clonotype sharing among donors. Sampling was limited to blood, and TCR repertoires in tissue likely differ from TCR repertoires in blood. Higher generation probabilities were observed for clonotypes shared by all four sorted-subset donors than for non-shared clonotypes. Estimated clonotype richness was generally larger for naive than for memory subsets.

Using the deep immunoSEQ assay, multiplex PCR amplified TCR CDR3 regions from genomic DNA. Extracted genomic DNA from each cell subset was spread evenly across all wells of several immunoSEQ 96-well plates, with each plate serving as a replicate. Each replicate PCR for sorted subsets received around 200 ng genomic DNA, equal to about 30,000 T cell genomes. Purified libraries were measured with a Qubit 3.0 fluorometer, size-checked on a Bioanalyzer 2100, and measured again with the KAPA Library Quantification kit. Each immunoSEQ 96-well plate was sequenced on its own single-read 150-cycle Illumina NextSeq 550 flow cell. The paper's processing steps were these. Because only junctional sequences without quality scores were contained in the immunoSEQ output, filtering matching that applied to full-length reads could not be performed. To assign V/J genes and CDR3, sequences were annotated against IMGT germline references using PyIR, a Python wrapper for IgBLAST v1.9. Reads were filtered out if the reads had weak V/J assignments (E-value above 1e-6), no CDR3, stop codons, out-of-frame junctions, or ambiguous translated residues. V3J clonotypes were defined by identical inferred V gene, J gene, and CDR3 amino acid sequence. Percentage overlap between repertoires was calculated by dividing the number of shared unique clonotypes by the size of the smaller repertoire. Three approaches were used to assess repertoire richness: RTK rarefaction, the Chao1 estimator, and Recon v2.1 estimates of unobserved clonotypes. Generation probabilities for all TCRbeta clonotypes obtained by the gDNA method from several donors were computed using OLGA. TCRdb carries this immuneACCESS record with in-frame sequences only. Its versions omit some clonotypes, under half of them owing to an unresolved V gene in the studies checked, with the rest unexplained. The DNA was the basis for D and trimming; V, J and clone size are from that table. In this sample the table shows millions of clones, 85% to 95% of which occur a single time. Around 0.15% of the sample lies in the top ten.

The donors were healthy, HIV-negative adults who had no recently reported acute infections or vaccinations. Every donor was a Caucasian adult residing in Nashville, Tennessee, USA. CD4+ T cells were enriched by magnetic negative selection, after which naive cells were positively selected on CD45RA and the negative fraction was taken as the memory subset. Blood was obtained by leukapheresis, after which PBMCs were separated by Ficoll-Histopaque density gradient centrifugation and cryopreserved in liquid nitrogen vapor phase. Analytical flow cytometry was used to check the purity and quantity of each magnetically sorted T cell population. Genomic DNA was isolated from each sorted fraction and quantified by UV absorbance on a Nanodrop 2000c. V loses 6 bases at its end and J loses 3 bases; junction bases beyond the gene matches: 7. The CDR3, from cysteine to phenylalanine, totals 15 residues. The sequence is cut down to CDR3 DNA, 45 bases in frame from base 1. Reading the germline V gene gives CDR1 SGHRS and CDR2 YFSETQ.

Turning to this clone: The antigen it binds to is not known. Base-call qualities are not available, and no considerably larger clone is one nucleotide away.

This TCR was sampled from a man aged 18-30 years in good health. Sequencing was carried out using naive CD4+ T cells sorted from blood. Read against the paper, the sample's cell subset or site label means: CD45RA+ positively selected. The chain links TRBV5-1 with TRBJ2-1; 9 middle bases align to TRBD2. The CDR3 region: CASTQAGGRYNEQFF. The sequenced DNA: TGCGCCAGCACCCAAGCGGGAGGCCGCTACAATGAGCAGTTCTTC.